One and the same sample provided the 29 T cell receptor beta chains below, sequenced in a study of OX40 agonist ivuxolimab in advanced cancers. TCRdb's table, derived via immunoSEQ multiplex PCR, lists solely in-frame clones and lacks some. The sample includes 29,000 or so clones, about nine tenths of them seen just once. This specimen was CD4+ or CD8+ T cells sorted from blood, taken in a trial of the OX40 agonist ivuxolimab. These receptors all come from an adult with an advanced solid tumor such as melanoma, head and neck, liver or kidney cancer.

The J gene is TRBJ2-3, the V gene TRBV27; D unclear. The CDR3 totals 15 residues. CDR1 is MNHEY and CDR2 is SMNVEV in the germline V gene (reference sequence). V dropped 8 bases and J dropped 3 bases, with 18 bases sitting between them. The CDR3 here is CASHQDQVGTDTQYF. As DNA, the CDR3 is TGTGCCAGCCATCAGGATCAAGTTGGGACAGATACGCAGTATTTT.

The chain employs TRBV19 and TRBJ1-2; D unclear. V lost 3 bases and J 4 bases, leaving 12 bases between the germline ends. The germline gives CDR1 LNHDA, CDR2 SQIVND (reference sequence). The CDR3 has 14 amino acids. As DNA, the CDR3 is TGTGCCAGTAGTATCTTAGATGGATCCTATGGCTACACCTTC. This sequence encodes CASSILDGSYGYTF.

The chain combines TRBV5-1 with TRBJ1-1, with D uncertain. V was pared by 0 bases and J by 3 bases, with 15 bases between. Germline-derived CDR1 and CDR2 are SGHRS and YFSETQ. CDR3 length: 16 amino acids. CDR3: CASSLVPAGRYTEAFF. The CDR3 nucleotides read TGCGCCAGCAGCTTGGTACCCGCCGGACGTTACACTGAAGCTTTCTTT.

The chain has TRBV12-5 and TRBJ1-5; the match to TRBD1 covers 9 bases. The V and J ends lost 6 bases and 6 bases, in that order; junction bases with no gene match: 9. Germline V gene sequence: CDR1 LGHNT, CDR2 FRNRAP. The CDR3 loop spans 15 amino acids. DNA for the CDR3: TGTGCTAGTGGCCCAGGACAGGGGCGAGGTCAGCCCCAGCATTTT. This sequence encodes CASGPGQGRGQPQHF.

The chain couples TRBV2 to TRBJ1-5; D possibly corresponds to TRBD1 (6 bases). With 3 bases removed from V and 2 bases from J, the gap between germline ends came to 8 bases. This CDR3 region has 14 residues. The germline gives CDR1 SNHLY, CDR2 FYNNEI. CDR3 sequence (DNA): TGTGCCAGCAGTGACAGGGGAGGCAATCAGCCCCAGCATTTT. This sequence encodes CASSDRGGNQPQHF.

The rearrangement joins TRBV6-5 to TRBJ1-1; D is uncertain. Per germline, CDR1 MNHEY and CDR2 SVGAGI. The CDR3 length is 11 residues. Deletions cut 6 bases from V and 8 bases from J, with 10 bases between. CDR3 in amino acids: CASSSWSEAFF. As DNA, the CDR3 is TGTGCCAGCAGCTCCTGGTCCGAAGCTTTCTTT.

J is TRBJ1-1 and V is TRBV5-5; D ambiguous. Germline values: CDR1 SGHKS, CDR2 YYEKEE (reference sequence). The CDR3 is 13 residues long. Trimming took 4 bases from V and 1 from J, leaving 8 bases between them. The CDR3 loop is CASSAETNTEAFF. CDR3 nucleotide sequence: TGTGCCAGCAGCGCGGAAACGAACACTGAAGCTTTCTTT.

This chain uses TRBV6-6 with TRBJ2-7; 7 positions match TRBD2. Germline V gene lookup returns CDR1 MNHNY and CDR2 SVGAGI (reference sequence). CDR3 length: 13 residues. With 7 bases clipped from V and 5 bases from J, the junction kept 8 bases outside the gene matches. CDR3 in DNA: TGTGCCAGCACGGGGGAGGGTTGGCACGAGCAGTACTTC. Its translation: CASTGEGWHEQYF.

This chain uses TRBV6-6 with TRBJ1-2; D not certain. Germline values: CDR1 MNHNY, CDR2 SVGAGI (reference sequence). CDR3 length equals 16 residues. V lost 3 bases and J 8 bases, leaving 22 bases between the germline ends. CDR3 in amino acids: CASSYSREIKSHGYTF. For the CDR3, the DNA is TGTGCCAGCAGTTATTCACGGGAGATTAAAAGTCACGGCTACACCTTC.

CDR3 sequence: CASSFRDFSYNSPLHF. In nucleotides, the CDR3 is TGTGCCAGCAGTTTTAGAGACTTCTCCTATAATTCACCCCTCCACTTT. The rearrangement joins TRBV27 to TRBJ1-6; D gene unclear. This CDR3 contains 16 residues. The germline V gene has CDR1 MNHEY and CDR2 SMNVEV (reference sequence). Trimming pared 3 bases from V and 0 bases from J, leaving 9 bases between.

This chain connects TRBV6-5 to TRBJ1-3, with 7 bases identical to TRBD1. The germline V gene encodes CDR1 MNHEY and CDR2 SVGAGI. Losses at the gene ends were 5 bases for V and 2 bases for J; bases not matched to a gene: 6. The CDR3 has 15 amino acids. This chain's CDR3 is CASSRTGEAGNTIYF. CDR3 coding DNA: TGTGCCAGCAGTAGAACAGGGGAGGCTGGAAACACCATATATTTT.

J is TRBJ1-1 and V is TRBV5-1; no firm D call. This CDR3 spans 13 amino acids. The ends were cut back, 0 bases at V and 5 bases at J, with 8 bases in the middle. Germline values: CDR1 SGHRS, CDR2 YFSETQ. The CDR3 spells CASSLDGWTEAFF. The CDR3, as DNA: TGCGCCAGCAGCTTGGACGGGTGGACTGAAGCTTTCTTT.

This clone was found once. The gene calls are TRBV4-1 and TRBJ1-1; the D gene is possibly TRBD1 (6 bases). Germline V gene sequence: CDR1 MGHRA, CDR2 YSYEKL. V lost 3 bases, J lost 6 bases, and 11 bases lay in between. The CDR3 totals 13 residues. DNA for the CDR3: TGCGCCAGCAGCCATACAGAGGGGGCTGAAGCTTTCTTT. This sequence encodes CASSHTEGAEAFF.

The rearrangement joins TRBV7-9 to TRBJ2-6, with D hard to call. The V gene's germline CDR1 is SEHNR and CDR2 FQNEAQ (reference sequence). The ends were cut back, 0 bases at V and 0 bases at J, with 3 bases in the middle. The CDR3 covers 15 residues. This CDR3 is CASSLAVSGANVLTF. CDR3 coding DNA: TGTGCCAGCAGCTTAGCGGTCTCTGGGGCCAACGTCCTGACTTTC.

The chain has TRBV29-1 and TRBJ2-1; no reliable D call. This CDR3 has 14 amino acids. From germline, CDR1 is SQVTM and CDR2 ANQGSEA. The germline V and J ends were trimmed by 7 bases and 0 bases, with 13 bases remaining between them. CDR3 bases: TGCAGCGCTGTAGACTCGAGCTCCTACAATGAGCAGTTCTTC. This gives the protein CSAVDSSSYNEQFF.

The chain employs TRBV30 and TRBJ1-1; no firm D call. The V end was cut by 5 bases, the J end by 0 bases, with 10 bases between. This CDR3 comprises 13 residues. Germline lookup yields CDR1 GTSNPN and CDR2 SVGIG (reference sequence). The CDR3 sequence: CAWDRGMNTEAFF. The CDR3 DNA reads TGTGCCTGGGACCGCGGGATGAACACTGAAGCTTTCTTT.

CDR3: CASSPRTGGGTEAFF. The CDR3 DNA is TGTGCCAGCAGCCCCCGGACAGGGGGCGGCACTGAAGCTTTCTTT. The rearrangement joins TRBV11-1 to TRBJ1-1, with 11 bases aligning to TRBD1. Germline loops: CDR1 SGHAT, CDR2 FQDESV (reference sequence). CDR3 size: 15 residues. The junction had 6 bases not matched to a gene; V was cut back by 5 bases and J by 4 bases. The full variable domain, rest sourced from reference TRBV11-1 and TRBJ1-1, is EAEVAQSPRYKITEKSQAVAFWCDPISGHATLYWYRQILGQGPELLVQFQDESVVDDSQLPKDRFSAERLKGVDSTLKIQPAELGDSAMYLCASSPRTGGGTEAFFGQGTRLTVV.

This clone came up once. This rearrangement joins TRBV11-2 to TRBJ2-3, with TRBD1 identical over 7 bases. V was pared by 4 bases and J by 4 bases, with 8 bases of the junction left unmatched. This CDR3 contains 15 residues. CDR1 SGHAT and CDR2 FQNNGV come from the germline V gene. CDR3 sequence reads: CASSSYEDRADTQYF. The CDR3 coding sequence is TGTGCCAGCAGCTCATATGAAGACAGGGCAGATACGCAGTATTTT.

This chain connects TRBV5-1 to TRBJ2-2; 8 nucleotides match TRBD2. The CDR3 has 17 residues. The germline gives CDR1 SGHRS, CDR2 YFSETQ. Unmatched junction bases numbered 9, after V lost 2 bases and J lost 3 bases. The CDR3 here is CASSFSGRAIYTGELFF. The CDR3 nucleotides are TGCGCCAGCAGCTTCTCCGGGAGGGCCATCTACACCGGGGAGCTGTTTTTT.

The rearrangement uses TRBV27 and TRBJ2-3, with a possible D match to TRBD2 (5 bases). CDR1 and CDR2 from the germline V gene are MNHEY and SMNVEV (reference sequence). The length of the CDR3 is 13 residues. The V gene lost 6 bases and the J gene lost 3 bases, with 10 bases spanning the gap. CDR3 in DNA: TGTGCCAGCAGAATGCCGGGAACAGATACGCAGTATTTT. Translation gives CASRMPGTDTQYF.

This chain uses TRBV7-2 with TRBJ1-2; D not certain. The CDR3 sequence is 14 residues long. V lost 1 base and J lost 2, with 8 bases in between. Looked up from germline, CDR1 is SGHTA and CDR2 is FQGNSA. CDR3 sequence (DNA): TGTGCCAGCAGCTTAGAAGTAGGAAACTATGGCTACACCTTC. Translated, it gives CASSLEVGNYGYTF.

Written as DNA, the CDR3 is TGTGCCAGCAGCGTAGATCACAGCGGGGACACCGGGGAGCTGTTTTTT. It yields the protein CASSVDHSGDTGELFF. The chain recombines TRBV9 with TRBJ2-2, with 7 nucleotides matching TRBD2. The V gene's germline CDR1 is SGDLS and CDR2 YYNGEE. V dropped 0 bases and J dropped 3; count of bases not matched to a gene: 5. This CDR3 is 16 amino acids long.

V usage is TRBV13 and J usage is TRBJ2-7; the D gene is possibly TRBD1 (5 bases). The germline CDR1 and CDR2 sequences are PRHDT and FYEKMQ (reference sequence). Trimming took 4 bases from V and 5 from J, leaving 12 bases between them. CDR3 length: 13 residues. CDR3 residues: CASSSQGWHEQYF. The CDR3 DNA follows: TGTGCCAGCAGCTCCCAGGGCTGGCACGAGCAGTACTTC.

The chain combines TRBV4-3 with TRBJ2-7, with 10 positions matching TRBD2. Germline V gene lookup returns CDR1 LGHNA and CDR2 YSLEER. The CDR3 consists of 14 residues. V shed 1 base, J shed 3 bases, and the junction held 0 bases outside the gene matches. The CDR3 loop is CASSQGTSGYEQYF. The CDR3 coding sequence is TGCGCCAGCAGCCAAGGGACTAGCGGCTACGAGCAGTACTTC.

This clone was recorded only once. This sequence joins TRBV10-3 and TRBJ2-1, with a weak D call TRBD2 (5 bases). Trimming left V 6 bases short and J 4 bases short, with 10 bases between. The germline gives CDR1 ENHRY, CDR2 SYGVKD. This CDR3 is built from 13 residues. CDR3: CAISLGLYNEQFF. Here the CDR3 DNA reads TGTGCCATCAGCCTCGGACTTTACAATGAGCAGTTCTTC.

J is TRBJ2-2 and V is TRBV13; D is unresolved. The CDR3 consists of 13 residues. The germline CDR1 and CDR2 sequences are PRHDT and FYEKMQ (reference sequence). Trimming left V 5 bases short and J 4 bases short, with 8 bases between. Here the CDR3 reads CASSPGPTGELFF. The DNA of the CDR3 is TGTGCCAGCAGCCCCGGACCCACCGGGGAGCTGTTTTTT.

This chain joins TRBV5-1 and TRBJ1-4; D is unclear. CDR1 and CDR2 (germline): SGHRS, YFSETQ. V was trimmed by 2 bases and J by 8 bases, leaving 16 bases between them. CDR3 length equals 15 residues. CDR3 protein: CASSFGDTRSEKLFF. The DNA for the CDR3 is TGCGCCAGCAGCTTCGGGGATACGCGGTCCGAAAAACTGTTTTTT. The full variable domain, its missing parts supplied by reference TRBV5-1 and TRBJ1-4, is KAGVTQTPRYLIKTRGQQVTLSCSPISGHRSVSWYQQTPGQGLQFLFEYFSETQRNKGNFPGRFSGRQFSNSRSEMNVSTLELGDSALYLCASSFGDTRSEKLFFGSGTQLSVL.

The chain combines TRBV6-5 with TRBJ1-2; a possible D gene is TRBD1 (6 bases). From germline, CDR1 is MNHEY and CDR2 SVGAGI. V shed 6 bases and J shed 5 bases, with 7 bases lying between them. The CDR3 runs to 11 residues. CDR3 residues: CASRDRYGYTF. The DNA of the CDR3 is TGTGCCAGCAGGGACAGATATGGCTACACCTTC.

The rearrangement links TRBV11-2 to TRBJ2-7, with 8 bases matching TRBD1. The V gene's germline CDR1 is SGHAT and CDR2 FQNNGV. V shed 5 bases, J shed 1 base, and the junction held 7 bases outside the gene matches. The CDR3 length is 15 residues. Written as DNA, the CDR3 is TGTGCCAGCAGCAAGGACAGGGTTGGGTCCTACGAGCAGTACTTC. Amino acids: CASSKDRVGSYEQYF.